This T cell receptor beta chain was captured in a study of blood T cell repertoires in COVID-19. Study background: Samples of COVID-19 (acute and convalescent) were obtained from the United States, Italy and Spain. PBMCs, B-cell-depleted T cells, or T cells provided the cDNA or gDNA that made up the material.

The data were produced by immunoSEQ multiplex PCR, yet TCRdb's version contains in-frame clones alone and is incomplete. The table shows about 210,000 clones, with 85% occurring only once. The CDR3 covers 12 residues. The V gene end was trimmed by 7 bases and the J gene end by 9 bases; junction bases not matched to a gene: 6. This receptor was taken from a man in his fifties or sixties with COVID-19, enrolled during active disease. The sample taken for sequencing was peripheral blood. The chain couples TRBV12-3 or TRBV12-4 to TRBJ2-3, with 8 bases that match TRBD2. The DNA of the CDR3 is TGTGCCAGCATCGGGACTAGTGTAACGCAGTATTTT. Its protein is CASIGTSVTQYF.